Listed here are 5 T cell receptor beta chains from one sample, sequenced in a study of blood T cells in healthy people across ages. The authors ran a second PCR of 7 to 11 cycles using a sample-barcoded 5' primer and a J-beta primer mix. MiXCR was run by TCRdb on the 5' RACE reads, yielding one entry per CDR3 protein. Here the sample spans 780,000 or so distinct CDR3 sequences, 20% to 30% being singletons. Another study also made use of these data, one on T cells of mothers and their children.

Material for sequencing was blood. These receptors all come from a boy younger than 18 in good health.

The chain couples TRBV7-6 to TRBJ2-1, with a possible D match to TRBD2 (5 bases). The end of the DNA fits TRBJ2-7 better, so the J call may be wrong. The CDR3 spans 14 residues. Germline lookup yields CDR1 SGHVS and CDR2 FNYEAQ. The chain's CDR3 is CASSLDGESLEQYF. Written as DNA, the CDR3 is TGTGCCAGCAGCTTAGATGGGGAGTCACTCGAGCAGTACTTC.

The genes are TRBV18 and TRBJ2-3, with 9 bases aligning to TRBD2. This CDR3 has 16 residues. The junction had 5 bases not matched to a gene; V was cut back by 3 bases and J by 1 base. CDR1 and CDR2 (germline): KGHSH, LQKENI. Written as DNA, the CDR3 is TGTGCCAGCTCACCTCTAGCGGGGCCCCGCACAGATACGCAGTATTTT. This translates into CASSPLAGPRTDTQYF. Based on the CDR3 plus reference TRBV18 and TRBJ2-3, the full variable domain is NAGVMQNPRHLVRRRGQEARLRCSPMKGHSHVYWYRQLPEEGLKFMVYLQKENIIDESGMPKERFSAEFPKEGPSILRIQQVVRGDSAAYFCASSPLAGPRTDTQYFGPGTRLTVL.

V usage is TRBV4-1 and J usage is TRBJ2-2, with D tentatively TRBD1 (6 bases). There are 15 residues in the CDR3. V was clipped by 4 bases and J by 7 bases, with 16 bases between them. The germline CDR1 and CDR2 sequences are MGHRA and YSYEKL. In nucleotides, the CDR3 is TGCGCCAGCAGCCGTCCGGGACAAGGGGTCGGGGAGCTGTTTTTT. Translation gives CASSRPGQGVGELFF.

This clonotype was seen more than once but under ten times. The gene calls are TRBV19 and TRBJ2-7; D uncertain. V was trimmed by 2 bases and J by 2 bases, leaving 10 bases between them. Germline-derived CDR1 and CDR2 are LNHDA and SQIVND (reference sequence). This CDR3 contains 14 residues. CDR3 sequence: CASSISGSTYEQYF. DNA for the CDR3: TGTGCCAGTAGTATAAGTGGCAGTACCTACGAGCAGTACTTC.

With regard to this clonotype: An end of the junction does not agree with germline; a read error may underlie this. This rearrangement joins TRBV28 to TRBJ2-5, with 8 positions matching TRBD1. The length of the CDR3 is 16 residues. Germline loops: CDR1 MDHEN, CDR2 SYDVKM. CDR3 amino acids: CAGSQSDRVGQETQYF. CDR3 bases: TGTGCCGGCAGTCAGTCGGACAGGGTGGGCCAAGAGACCCAGTACTTC.